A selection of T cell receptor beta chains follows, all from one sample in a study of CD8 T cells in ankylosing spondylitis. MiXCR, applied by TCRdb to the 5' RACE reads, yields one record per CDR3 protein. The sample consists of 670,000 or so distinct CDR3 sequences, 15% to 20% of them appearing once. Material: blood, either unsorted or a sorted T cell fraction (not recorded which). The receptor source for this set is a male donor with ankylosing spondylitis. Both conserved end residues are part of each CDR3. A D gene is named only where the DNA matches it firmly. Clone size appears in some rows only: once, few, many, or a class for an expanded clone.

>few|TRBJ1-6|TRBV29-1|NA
CSAGVGLHF
TGCAGCGCGGGGGTGGGCCTCCACTTT
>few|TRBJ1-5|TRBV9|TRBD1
CASSVGGTGLEPQHF
TGTGCCAGCAGCGTAGGGGGGACAGGGTTGGAGCCCCAGCATTTT
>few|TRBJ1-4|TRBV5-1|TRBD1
CASSLGTKTGAPSTNEKLFF
TGCGCCAGCAGCTTGGGGACTAAAACAGGGGCACCTTCAACTAATGAAAAACTGTTTTTT
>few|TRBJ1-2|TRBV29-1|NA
CSVFRGENYGYTF
TGCAGCGTCTTCAGGGGCGAAAACTATGGCTACACCTTC
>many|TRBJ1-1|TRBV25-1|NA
CASTKGMHTEAFF
TGTGCCAGCACAAAGGGGATGCACACTGAAGCTTTCTTT
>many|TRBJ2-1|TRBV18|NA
CASSQDTYNEQFF
TGTGCCAGCTCACAGGACACCTACAATGAGCAGTTCTTC
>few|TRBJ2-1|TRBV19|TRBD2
CASSIGLAETNEQFF
TGTGCCAGTAGTATCGGACTAGCGGAGACCAATGAGCAGTTCTTC
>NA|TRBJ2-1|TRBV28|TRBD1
CAIGDDRGLRNEQFF
TGTGCCATCGGTGACGACAGGGGATTGCGTAATGAGCAGTTCTTC
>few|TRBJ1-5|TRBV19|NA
CASNRQANQPQHF
TGTGCCAGCAACCGGCAGGCAAATCAGCCCCAGCATTTT
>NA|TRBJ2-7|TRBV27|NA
CASRSSGGPRQYF
TGTGCCAGCAGATCCTCAGGGGGGCCCCGGCAGTACTTC
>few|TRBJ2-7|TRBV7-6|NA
CASSPLRAEQYF
TGTGCCAGCAGCCCCCTTCGGGCCGAGCAGTACTTC
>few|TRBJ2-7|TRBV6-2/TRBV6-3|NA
CASNSLREQYF
TGTGCCAGCAATTCACTCCGCGAGCAGTACTTC
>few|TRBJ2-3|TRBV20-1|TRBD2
CSAILAGGPGNTQYF
TGCAGTGCAATACTAGCGGGGGGGCCGGGGAATACGCAGTATTTT
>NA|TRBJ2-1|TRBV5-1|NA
CASSGLGSGHNEQFF
TGCGCCAGCAGCGGATTAGGTAGCGGACACAATGAGCAGTTCTTC
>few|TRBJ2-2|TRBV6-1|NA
CASREGGLRMNTGELFF
TGTGCCAGCAGGGAGGGAGGTCTACGGATGAACACCGGGGAGCTGTTTTTT
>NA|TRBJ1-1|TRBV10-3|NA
CAISAEGSWTEAFF
TGTGCCATCAGTGCTGAGGGGTCTTGGACTGAAGCTTTCTTT
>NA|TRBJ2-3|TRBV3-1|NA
CASSHFERVSSTDTQYF
TGTGCCAGCAGCCACTTTGAGCGGGTCTCTAGCACAGATACGCAGTATTTT
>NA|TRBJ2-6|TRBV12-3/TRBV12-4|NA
CASSPQQVSGANVLTF
TGTGCCAGCAGTCCCCAGCAGGTCTCTGGGGCCAACGTCCTGACTTTC
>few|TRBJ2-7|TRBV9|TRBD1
CASSPGQGLGPGYEQYF
TGTGCCAGCAGCCCCGGACAGGGGTTGGGTCCGGGGTACGAGCAGTACTTC
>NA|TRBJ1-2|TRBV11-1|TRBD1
CASSLVGQGAYRLDGYTF
TGTGCCAGCAGCTTAGTGGGACAGGGGGCTTATCGGTTGGATGGCTACACCTTC
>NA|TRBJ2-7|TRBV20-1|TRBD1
CSARQGGRYEQYF
TGCAGTGCTAGACAAGGGGGCAGGTACGAGCAGTACTTC
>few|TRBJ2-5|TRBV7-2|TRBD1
CASRERDSQETQYF
TGTGCCAGCAGGGAAAGGGACAGCCAAGAGACCCAGTACTTC
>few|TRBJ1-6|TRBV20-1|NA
CSASPEGRPPLHF
TGCAGTGCTAGTCCGGAGGGTAGGCCACCCCTCCACTTT
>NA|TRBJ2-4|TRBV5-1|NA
CASSLAGLAKNIQYF
TGCGCCAGCAGCTTGGCCGGGCTTGCCAAAAACATTCAGTACTTC
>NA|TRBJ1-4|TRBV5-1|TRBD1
CASSANRGTNEKLFF
TGCGCCAGCAGCGCAAACAGGGGGACTAATGAAAAACTGTTTTTT
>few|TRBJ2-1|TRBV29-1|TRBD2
CSVDFGGSNEQFF
TGCAGCGTTGATTTCGGCGGGAGCAATGAGCAGTTCTTC
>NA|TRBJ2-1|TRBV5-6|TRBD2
CASSLGVLAGYYNEQFF
TGTGCCAGCAGCTTGGGGGTCCTAGCGGGTTACTACAATGAGCAGTTCTTC
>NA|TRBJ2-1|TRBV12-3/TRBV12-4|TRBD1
CASRLDRGSSSVWFF
TGTGCCAGCAGGCTGGACAGGGGTTCATCGTCGGTTTGGTTCTTC
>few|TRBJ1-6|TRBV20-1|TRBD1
CSAKDRVLANSPLHF
TGCAGTGCCAAAGACAGGGTGCTTGCTAATTCACCCCTCCACTTT
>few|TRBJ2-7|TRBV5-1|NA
CASSWEKGQVSYEQYF
TGCGCCAGCAGCTGGGAAAAGGGGCAGGTGAGCTACGAGCAGTACTTC
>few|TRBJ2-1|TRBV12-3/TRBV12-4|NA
CASSFHEGPRNEQFF
TGTGCCAGCAGTTTTCACGAGGGACCGCGAAATGAGCAGTTCTTC
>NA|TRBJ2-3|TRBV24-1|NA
CATSDLSGGLTDTQYF
TGTGCCACCAGTGATTTGTCAGGGGGGCTCACAGATACGCAGTATTTT
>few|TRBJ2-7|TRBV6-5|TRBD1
CASSSKSGQGTYEQYF
TGTGCCAGCAGTTCCAAATCGGGACAGGGAACCTACGAGCAGTACTTC
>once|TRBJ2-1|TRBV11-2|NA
CASSSGQEQFF
TGTGCCAGCAGCTCAGGACAGGAGCAGTTCTTC
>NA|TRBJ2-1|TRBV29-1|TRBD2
CSVEGEAGSNNEQFF
TGCAGCGTTGAAGGGGAAGCGGGGTCCAACAATGAGCAGTTCTTC
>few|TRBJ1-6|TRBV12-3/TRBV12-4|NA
CASSFDRSHTPRLHF
TGTGCCAGCAGTTTCGACAGGTCACACACTCCACGTCTCCACTTT
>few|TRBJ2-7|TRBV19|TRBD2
CASSPGTSGSKDEQYF
TGTGCCAGTAGTCCAGGGACTAGCGGGAGTAAGGACGAGCAGTACTTC
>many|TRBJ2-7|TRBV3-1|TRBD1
CASSHGTGGEQYF
TGTGCCAGCAGCCACGGGACAGGGGGAGAGCAGTACTTC
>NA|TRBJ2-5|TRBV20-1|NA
CSARDNFQETQYF
TGCAGTGCTAGAGATAATTTCCAAGAGACCCAGTACTTC
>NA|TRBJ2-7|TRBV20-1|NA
CSGHPGGSGEQYF
TGCAGTGGCCACCCTGGGGGCAGTGGCGAGCAGTACTTC
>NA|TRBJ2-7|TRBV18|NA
CASSPQAGSFNYEQYF
TGTGCCAGCTCACCACAGGCCGGGAGCTTCAACTACGAGCAGTACTTC
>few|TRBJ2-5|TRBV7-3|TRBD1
CASSLILERTGLLETQYF
TGTGCCAGCAGCCTGATATTAGAACGGACAGGGCTCCTGGAGACCCAGTACTTC
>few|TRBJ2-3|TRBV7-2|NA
CASSLAGLGPTDTQYF
TGTGCCAGCAGCTTGGCGGGCCTCGGCCCCACAGATACGCAGTATTTT
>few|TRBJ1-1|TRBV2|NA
CASSDLGGRRTEAFF
TGTGCCAGCTCGGATCTGGGGGGGCGCAGGACTGAAGCTTTCTTT
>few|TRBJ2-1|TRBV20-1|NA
CSARGGPTRSYNEQFF
TGCAGTGCTAGAGGCGGCCCTACCCGCTCCTACAATGAGCAGTTCTTC
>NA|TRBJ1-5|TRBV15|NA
CATSPWDKMNQPQHF
TGTGCCACCAGCCCCTGGGACAAGATGAATCAGCCCCAGCATTTT